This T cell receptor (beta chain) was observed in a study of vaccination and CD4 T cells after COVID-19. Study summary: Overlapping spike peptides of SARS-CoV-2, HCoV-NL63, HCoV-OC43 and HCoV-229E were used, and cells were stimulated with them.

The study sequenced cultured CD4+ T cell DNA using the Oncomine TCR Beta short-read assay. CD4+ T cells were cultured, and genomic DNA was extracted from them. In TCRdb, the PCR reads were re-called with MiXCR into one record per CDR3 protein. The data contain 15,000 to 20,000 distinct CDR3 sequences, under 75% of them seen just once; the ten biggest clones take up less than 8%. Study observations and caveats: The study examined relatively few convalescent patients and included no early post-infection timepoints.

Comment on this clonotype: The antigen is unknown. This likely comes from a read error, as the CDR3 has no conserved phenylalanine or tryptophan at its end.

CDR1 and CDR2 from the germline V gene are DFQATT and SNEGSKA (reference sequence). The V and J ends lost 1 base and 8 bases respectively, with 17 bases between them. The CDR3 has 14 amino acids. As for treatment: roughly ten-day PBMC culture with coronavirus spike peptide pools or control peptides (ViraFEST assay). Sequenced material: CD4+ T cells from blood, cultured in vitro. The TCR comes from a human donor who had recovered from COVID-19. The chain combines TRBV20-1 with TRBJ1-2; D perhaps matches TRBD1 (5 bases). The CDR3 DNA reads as TGCAGTGCTAGAGTCCCCGGCAGGGCGAACGGCTACACCCTC. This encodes CSARVPGRANGYTL.